A few counts support the clone carrying this T cell receptor beta chain. Its antigen is not identified. The study ran its PCR with 60 Vbeta and 13 Jbeta primers. Clones were sequenced by immunoSEQ multiplex PCR, and TCRdb holds only the in-frame ones, with some missing. The table has tens of thousands of clones, 67% seen once; the top ten hold 2.1%. These data belong to a study of cytomegalovirus exposure and HLA in healthy donors. General observations from the study: A classifier reportedly called cytomegalovirus status with high sensitivity and specificity.

CDR1 MNHEY and CDR2 SVGAGI come from the germline V gene. V was clipped by 8 bases and J by 2 bases, with 13 bases between them. This CDR3 spans 13 amino acids. This clonotype was obtained from a man aged 25-45 years in good health and CMV-seronegative. The sample consisted of PBMCs. The genes are TRBV6-5 and TRBJ2-7; D is possibly TRBD1 (5 bases). CDR3 nucleotide sequence: TGTGCCAGCCTCCGGGCAGGGACCTACGAGCAGTACTTC. Its translation: CASLRAGTYEQYF.